The present T cell receptor (beta chain) was sequenced within a study of identical twins. The CDR3 runs 13 residues. Looked up from germline, CDR1 is SGHRS and CDR2 is YFSETQ. In TCRdb, the 5' RACE reads were re-called with MiXCR into one record per CDR3 protein. The repertoire holds 1.5 million to 2 million distinct CDR3 sequences, less than 40% seen once, with about 0.25% in the top ten. In the case of this clonotype: An end of the junction differs from the germline gene, which may be a read error.

V gene TRBV5-1 combines with J gene TRBJ2-5; 8 nucleotides match TRBD2. This TCR was recovered from a newborn girl in good health. Sequenced: cord blood. As DNA, the CDR3 is TGCGCCGGCAGCGGGGGACTAGACTTGACCCAGTACTTC. Encoded protein: CAGSGGLDLTQYF.